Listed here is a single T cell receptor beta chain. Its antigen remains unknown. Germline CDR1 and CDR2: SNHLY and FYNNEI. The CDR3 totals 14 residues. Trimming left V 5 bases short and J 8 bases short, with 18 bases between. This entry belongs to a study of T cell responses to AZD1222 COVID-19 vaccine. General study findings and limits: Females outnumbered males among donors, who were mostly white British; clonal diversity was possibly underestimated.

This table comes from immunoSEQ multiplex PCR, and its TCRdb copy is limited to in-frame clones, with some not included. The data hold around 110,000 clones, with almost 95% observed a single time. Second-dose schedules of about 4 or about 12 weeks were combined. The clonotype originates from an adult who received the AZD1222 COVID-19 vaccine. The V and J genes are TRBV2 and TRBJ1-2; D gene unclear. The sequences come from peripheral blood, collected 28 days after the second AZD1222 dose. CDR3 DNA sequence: TGTGCCAGCAGTACCGACAATGGCCGAGGGGGCTACACCTTC. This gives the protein CASSTDNGRGGYTF.